This T cell receptor beta chain stems from a study of circulating and synovial CD4+ cells in juvenile arthritis. Whole-study results and caveats: Shared-clonotype fractions with synovium likely underestimate full repertoire overlap.

Assay used: immunoSEQ multiplex PCR; TCRdb lists only in-frame clones, some missing. The sample lists 25,000 to 35,000 clones; over 85% were seen once. Worth noting for this clone: The antigen remains unidentified.

This CDR3 has 17 residues. V was shortened by 3 bases and J by 0 bases, with 12 bases between the two germline ends. Germline values: CDR1 LNHDA, CDR2 SQIVND (reference sequence). This clonotype was sampled from a human donor with juvenile idiopathic arthritis. The source material was CD4+ T cells from blood. The chain employs TRBV19 and TRBJ2-6; D might be TRBD1 (6 bases). The CDR3: CASSIDRTPSGANVLTF. The CDR3 DNA sequence: TGTGCCAGTAGTATCGACAGGACCCCCTCTGGGGCCAACGTCCTGACTTTC.